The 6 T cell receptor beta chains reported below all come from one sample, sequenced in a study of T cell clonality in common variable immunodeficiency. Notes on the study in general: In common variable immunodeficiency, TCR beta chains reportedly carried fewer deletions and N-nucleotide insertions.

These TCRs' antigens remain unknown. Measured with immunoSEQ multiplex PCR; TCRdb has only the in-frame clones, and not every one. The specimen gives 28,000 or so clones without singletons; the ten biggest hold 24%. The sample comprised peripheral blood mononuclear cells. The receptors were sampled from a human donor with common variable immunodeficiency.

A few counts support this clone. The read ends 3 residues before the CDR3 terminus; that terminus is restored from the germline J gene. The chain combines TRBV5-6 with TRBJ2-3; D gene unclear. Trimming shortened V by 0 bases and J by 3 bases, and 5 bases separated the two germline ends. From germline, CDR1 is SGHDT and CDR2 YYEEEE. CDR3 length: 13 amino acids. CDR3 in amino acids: CASSLVQTDTQYF. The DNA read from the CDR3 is TGTGCCAGCAGCTTGGTTCAAACAGATACG.

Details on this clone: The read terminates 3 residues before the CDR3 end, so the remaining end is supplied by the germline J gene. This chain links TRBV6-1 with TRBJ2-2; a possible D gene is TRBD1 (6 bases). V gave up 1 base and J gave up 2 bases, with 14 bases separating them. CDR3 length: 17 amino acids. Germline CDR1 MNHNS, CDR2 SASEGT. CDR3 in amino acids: CASSEDHRAGNTGELFF. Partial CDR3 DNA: TGTGCCAGCAGTGAAGACCACAGGGCAGGAAACACCGGGGAG.

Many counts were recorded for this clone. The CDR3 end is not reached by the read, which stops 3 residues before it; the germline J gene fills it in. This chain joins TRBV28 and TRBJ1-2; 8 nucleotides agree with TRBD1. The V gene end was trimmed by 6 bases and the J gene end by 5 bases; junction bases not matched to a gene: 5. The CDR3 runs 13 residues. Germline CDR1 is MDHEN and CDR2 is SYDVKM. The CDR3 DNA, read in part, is TGTGCCAGCAGCCCGACAGGGGCTTATGGC. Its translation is CASSPTGAYG. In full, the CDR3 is CASSPTGAYGYTF.

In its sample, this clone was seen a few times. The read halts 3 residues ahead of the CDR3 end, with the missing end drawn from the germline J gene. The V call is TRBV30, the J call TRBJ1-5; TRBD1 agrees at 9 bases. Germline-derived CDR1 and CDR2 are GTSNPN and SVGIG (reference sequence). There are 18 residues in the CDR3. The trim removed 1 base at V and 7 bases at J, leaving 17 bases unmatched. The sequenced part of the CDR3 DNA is TGTGCCTGGAGTGGTCCAGGGACAGGGAAAGTTGCGGGCCAGCCC. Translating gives CAWSGPGTGKVAGQP. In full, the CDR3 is CAWSGPGTGKVAGQPQHF.

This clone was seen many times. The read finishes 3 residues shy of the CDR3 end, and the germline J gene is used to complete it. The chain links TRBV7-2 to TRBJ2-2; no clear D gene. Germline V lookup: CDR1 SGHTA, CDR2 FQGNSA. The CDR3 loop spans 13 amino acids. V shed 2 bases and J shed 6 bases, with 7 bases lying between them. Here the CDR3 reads CASSLISSGELFF. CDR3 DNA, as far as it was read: TGTGCCAGCAGCTTAATATCTTCCGGGGAG.

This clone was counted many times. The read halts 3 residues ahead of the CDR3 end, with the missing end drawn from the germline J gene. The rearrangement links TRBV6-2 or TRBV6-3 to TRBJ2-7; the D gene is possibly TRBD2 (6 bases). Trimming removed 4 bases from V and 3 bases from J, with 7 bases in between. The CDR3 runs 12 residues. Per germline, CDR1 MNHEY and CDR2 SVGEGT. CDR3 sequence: CASSSSVYEQYF. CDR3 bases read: TGTGCCAGCAGTTCTAGCGTCTACGAG.